These 4 T cell receptor beta chains came from one sample sequenced in a study of blood T cells in healthy people across ages. A sample-barcoded 5' primer and a J-beta primer mix were used in a second PCR of about 7 to 12 cycles. TCRdb recomputed calls from the 5' RACE reads with MiXCR, one row per CDR3 protein. This sample has more than 650,000 distinct CDR3 sequences, with about 20% found just once. Sequencing was done on a sample of blood. The receptors stem from a man aged 65 to 85 in good health.

In its sample, this clonotype was seen many times. This chain joins TRBV7-8 and TRBJ1-2; 7 nucleotides align to TRBD1. Trimming removed 3 bases from V and 11 bases from J; junction bases left unmatched: 6. CDR3 size: 12 residues. Looked up from germline, CDR1 is SGHVS and CDR2 is FQNEAQ. CDR3: CASSFDRVSYTF. In DNA form, the CDR3 reads TGTGCCAGCAGCTTCGACAGGGTATCGTACACCTTC.

This clonotype was observed a few times. CDR3 region: CASSLEGTANTF. The CDR3 nucleotides read TGTGCCAGCAGCTTAGAAGGGACAGCTAACACCTTC. The chain has TRBV7-9 and TRBJ1-2, with 7 bases matching TRBD1. This CDR3 is built from 12 residues. The trim removed 1 base at V and 12 bases at J, leaving 5 bases unmatched. Looked up from germline, CDR1 is SEHNR and CDR2 is FQNEAQ (reference sequence).

In this sample, this clonotype turned up a few times. V is TRBV20-1 and J is TRBJ2-3; 10 bases align to TRBD1. Germline lookup yields CDR1 DFQATT and CDR2 SNEGSKA (reference sequence). The CDR3 runs 16 residues. V lost 6 bases, J lost 3 bases, and 12 bases stayed unmatched. For the CDR3, the DNA is TGCAGTGCATGGGACAGGGGCGATCTGGAGACAGATACGCAGTATTTT. This codes for CSAWDRGDLETDTQYF.

This clonotype was observed a few times. CDR3 amino acids: CASSTDRALNSPLHF. The CDR3, as DNA: TGCGCCAGCAGCACTGACAGGGCTTTAAATTCACCCCTCCACTTT. The J gene is TRBJ1-6, the V gene TRBV5-1; 7 nucleotides align to TRBD1. Trimming at V came to 4 bases and at J to 7 bases, leaving 8 bases not matched to a gene. Germline V gene data show CDR1 as SGHRS and CDR2 as YFSETQ. The CDR3 runs to 15 residues.